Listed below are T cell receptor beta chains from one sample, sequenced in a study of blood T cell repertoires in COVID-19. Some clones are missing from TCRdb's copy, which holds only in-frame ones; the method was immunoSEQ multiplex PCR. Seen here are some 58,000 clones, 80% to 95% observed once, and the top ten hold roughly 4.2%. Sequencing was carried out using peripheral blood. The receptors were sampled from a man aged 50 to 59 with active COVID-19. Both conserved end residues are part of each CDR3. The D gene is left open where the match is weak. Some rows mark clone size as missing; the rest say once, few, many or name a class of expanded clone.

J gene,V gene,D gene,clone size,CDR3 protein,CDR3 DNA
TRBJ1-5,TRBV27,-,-,CASRSSDPGQPQHF,TGTGCCAGCAGATCATCTGACCCGGGTCAGCCCCAGCATTTT
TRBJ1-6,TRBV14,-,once,CASSGSQGSLHF,TGTGCCAGCAGCGGTTCCCAGGGATCCCTCCACTTT
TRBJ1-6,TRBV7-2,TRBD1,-,CASSQGVSPLHF,TGTGCCAGCAGCCAGGGGGTTTCACCCCTCCACTTT
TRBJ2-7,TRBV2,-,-,CASSGQQGHEQYF,TGTGCCAGCAGTGGGCAACAGGGACACGAGCAGTACTTC
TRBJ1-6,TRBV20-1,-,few,CSASVPRRNSPLHF,TGCAGTGCTAGTGTGCCGAGAAGAAATTCACCCCTCCACTTT
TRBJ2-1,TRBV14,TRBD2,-,CASSPLAGASYNEQFF,TGTGCCAGCAGCCCACTAGCGGGGGCCTCCTACAATGAGCAGTTCTTC
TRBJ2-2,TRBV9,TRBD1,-,CASSVGGGANTGELFF,TGTGCCAGCAGCGTAGGAGGGGGCGCGAACACCGGGGAGCTGTTTTTT
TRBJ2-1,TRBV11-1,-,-,CASSEGFNEQFF,TGTGCCAGCAGCGAGGGCTTCAATGAGCAGTTCTTC
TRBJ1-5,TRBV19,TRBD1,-,CASSFENPQGGNQPQHF,TGTGCCAGTAGTTTTGAAAACCCACAGGGGGGAAATCAGCCCCAGCATTTT
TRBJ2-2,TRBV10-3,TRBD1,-,CAISESPGGSNTGELFF,TGTGCCATCAGTGAGTCGCCAGGGGGATCGAACACCGGGGAGCTGTTTTTT
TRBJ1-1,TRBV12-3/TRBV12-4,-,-,CASRGTGGTEAFF,TGTGCCAGCAGGGGGACGGGGGGGACTGAAGCTTTCTTT
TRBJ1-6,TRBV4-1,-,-,CASSLQGQRNSPLHF,TGCGCCAGCAGCCTGCAAGGACAGCGTAATTCACCCCTCCACTTT
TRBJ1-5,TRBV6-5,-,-,CASRRYSNQPQHF,TGTGCCAGCAGGAGATATAGCAATCAGCCCCAGCATTTT
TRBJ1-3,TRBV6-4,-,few,CASWRGSSGNTIYF,TGTGCCAGTTGGCGGGGCAGCTCTGGAAACACCATATATTTT
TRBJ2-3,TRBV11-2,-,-,CASSFTATDTQYF,TGTGCCAGCAGCTTCACAGCCACAGATACGCAGTATTTT
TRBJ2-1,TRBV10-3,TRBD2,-,CATSTRTSGLNEQFF,TGTGCCACCTCTACGAGGACTAGCGGCCTTAATGAGCAGTTCTTC
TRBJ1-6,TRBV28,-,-,CASSLQGKFRSPLHF,TGTGCCAGCAGTTTACAGGGAAAGTTTCGTTCACCCCTCCACTTT
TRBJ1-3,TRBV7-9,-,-,CASSSLIGIWGNTIYF,TGTGCCAGCAGCTCCCTCATCGGGATTTGGGGAAACACCATATATTTT
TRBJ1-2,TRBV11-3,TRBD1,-,CASSLDRVDGYTF,TGTGCCAGCAGCCTTGACAGGGTGGATGGCTACACCTTC
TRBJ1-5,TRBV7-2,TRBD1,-,CASSSGGDQPQHF,TGTGCCAGCAGCTCAGGGGGCGATCAGCCCCAGCATTTT
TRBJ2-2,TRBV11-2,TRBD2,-,CASSWDGGALTGELFF,TGTGCCAGCAGCTGGGACGGGGGGGCGTTGACCGGGGAGCTGTTTTTT
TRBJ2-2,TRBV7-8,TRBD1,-,CASSLVGTGVYGELFF,TGTGCCAGCAGCTTAGTTGGGACAGGGGTCTACGGGGAGCTGTTTTTT
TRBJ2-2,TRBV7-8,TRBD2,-,CASSLMGSGGPNTGELFF,TGTGCCAGCAGCTTAATGGGGAGCGGGGGCCCAAACACCGGGGAGCTGTTTTTT
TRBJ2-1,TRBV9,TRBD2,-,CASSETSGSTNEQFF,TGTGCCAGCAGTGAGACTAGCGGGAGTACTAATGAGCAGTTCTTC
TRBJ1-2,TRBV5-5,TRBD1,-,CASSLDRGLNGYTF,TGTGCCAGCAGCCTGGACAGGGGGCTGAATGGCTACACCTTC
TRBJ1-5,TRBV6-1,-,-,CASSEAGRNQPQHF,TGTGCCAGCAGTGAAGCGGGGCGAAATCAGCCCCAGCATTTT
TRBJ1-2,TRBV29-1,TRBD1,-,CSVGGTGGVGYTF,TGCAGCGTTGGCGGTACAGGGGGGGTTGGCTACACCTTC
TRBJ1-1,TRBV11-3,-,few,CASSLTRGWGNTEAFF,TGTGCCAGCAGCTTAACCCGGGGGTGGGGCAACACTGAAGCTTTCTTT
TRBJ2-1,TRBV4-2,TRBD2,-,CASSQGLTTGGGAYNEQFF,TGTGCCAGCAGCCAGGGCCTCACCACTGGCGGGGGGGCCTACAATGAGCAGTTCTTC
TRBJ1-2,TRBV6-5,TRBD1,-,CASRDSNYGYTF,TGTGCCAGCCGGGACAGCAACTATGGCTACACCTTC
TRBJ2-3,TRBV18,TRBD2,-,CASKTTGTISSGTQYF,TGTGCCAGCAAAACCACCGGGACTATCTCCTCTGGTACGCAGTATTTT
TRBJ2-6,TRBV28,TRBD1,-,CASNQGAAGANVLTF,TGTGCCAGCAATCAGGGGGCTGCCGGGGCCAACGTCCTGACTTTC
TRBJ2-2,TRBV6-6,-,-,CASRPTQGIGGELFF,TGTGCCAGCAGGCCGACACAGGGTATAGGCGGGGAGCTGTTTTTT
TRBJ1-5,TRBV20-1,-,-,CSASQGREQPQHF,TGCAGTGCTAGTCAGGGGAGGGAGCAGCCCCAGCATTTT
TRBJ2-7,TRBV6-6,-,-,CAINLGSSYEQYF,TGTGCCATCAATCTAGGGAGCTCCTACGAGCAGTACTTC
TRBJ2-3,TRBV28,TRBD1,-,CATKGTVHLTQYF,TGTGCCACTAAGGGGACAGTACACCTAACGCAGTATTTT
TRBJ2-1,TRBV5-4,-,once,CASSLSAVDYNEQFF,TGTGCCAGCAGCTTATCCGCGGTGGATTACAATGAGCAGTTCTTC
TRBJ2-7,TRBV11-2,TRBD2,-,CASSLDYTRLGAGANEQYF,TGTGCCAGCAGCTTAGATTACACCAGACTAGGGGCGGGAGCCAACGAGCAGTACTTC
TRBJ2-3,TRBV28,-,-,CASSLAGSTDTQYF,TGTGCCAGCAGTTTAGCGGGAAGCACAGATACGCAGTATTTT
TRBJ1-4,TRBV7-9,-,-,CASSSSTRPNEKLFF,TGTGCCAGCAGCTCCTCGACACGACCTAATGAAAAACTGTTTTTT
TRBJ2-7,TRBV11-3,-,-,CASSAPGRKLF,TGTGCCAGCAGCGCCCCGGGGAGGAAGCTATTC
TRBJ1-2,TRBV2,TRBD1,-,CASSVLTGVGGYTF,TGTGCCAGCAGCGTACTAACAGGGGTGGGCGGCTACACCTTC
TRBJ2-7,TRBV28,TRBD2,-,CASNPSGGPMEQYF,TGTGCCAGCAACCCTAGCGGGGGCCCTATGGAGCAGTACTTC
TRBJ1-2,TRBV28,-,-,CASRAPPNYGYTF,TGTGCCAGCAGGGCCCCTCCTAACTATGGCTACACCTTC
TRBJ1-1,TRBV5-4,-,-,CASSYGGDTTEAFF,TGTGCCAGCAGCTATGGTGGGGACACGACTGAAGCTTTCTTT